The sequence of this T cell receptor (beta chain) was determined in a study of blood T cell repertoires in COVID-19. Across the whole study: Sites across the United States, Italy and Spain contributed samples from acute and convalescent COVID-19. Sources were T cells, B-cell-depleted T cells, or PBMCs; the material itself was cDNA or gDNA.

This clone was observed a handful of times. Germline V CDR1 and CDR2: KGHSH, LQKENI. The CDR3 runs to 15 residues. V lost 3 bases to trimming and J lost 6 bases, with 14 bases between them. Study processing details: The assay estimated nucleated cells by amplifying reference gene primers. Profiling relied on immunoSEQ multiplex PCR, and the TCRdb table lists in-frame clones only, not all of them. V, J and clone size derive from that table, while D and trimming were established from the DNA sequence. The table shows a few hundred thousand clones, with approximately 91% occurring only once. Seattle enrolled patients during active infection and tracked them longitudinally.

The source of this sequence is a person aged 18 to 30 with COVID-19, enrolled during active disease. Sequenced input: peripheral blood. J is TRBJ1-4 and V is TRBV18; no reliable D call. The CDR3 protein is CASSPPAERYEKLFF. Written as DNA, the CDR3 is TGTGCCAGCTCACCGCCGGCGGAGAGATATGAAAAACTGTTTTTT.